This TCR beta chain was retrieved from a study of T cell responses to AZD1222 COVID-19 vaccine. This CDR3 has 21 amino acids. Germline V gene lookup returns CDR1 MDHEN and CDR2 SYDVKM. The ends lost 3 bases at V and 0 bases at J; junction bases unmatched: 19. About this clone itself: As yet, its antigen is unknown.

Whole-study findings and limits: Baseline serostatus was positive in only 5 to 7 AZD1222 recipients. Only after the peak T cell response were repertoires sampled.

Measured with immunoSEQ multiplex PCR; TCRdb has only the in-frame clones, and not every one. The profile shows approximately 160,000 clones, 85% to 95% of them singletons. The V gene is TRBV28, the J gene TRBJ2-3; 9 bases match TRBD2. Sample: peripheral blood, taken on day 0 of AZD1222 vaccination. The receptor was isolated from an adult in good health. CDR3 loop: CASSFPSAGGHATPSTDTQYF. DNA of the CDR3: TGTGCCAGCAGTTTCCCGTCTGCGGGGGGGCACGCAACACCTAGCACAGATACGCAGTATTTT.